Listed here are 20 T cell receptor beta chains from one sample, sequenced in a study of response to subunit inactivated influenza vaccine. TCRdb independently ran MiXCR on the RT-PCR reads; one entry per CDR3 protein. Here the sample spans 500,000 to 550,000 distinct CDR3 sequences, approximately 7.2% being singletons. Here the sequenced sample was PBMCs from blood, taken roughly 24 months after vaccination. The receptors stem from a man aged 50 to 69 who received an inactivated influenza vaccine.

The chain joins TRBV20-1 to TRBJ2-2, with TRBD2 matching 7 bases. This CDR3 is built from 15 residues. Germline loops: CDR1 DFQATT, CDR2 SNEGSKA (reference sequence). The V gene end was trimmed by 0 bases and the J gene end by 0 bases; junction bases not matched to a gene: 1. The CDR3, as DNA: TGCAGTGCTAGAGAGGCGGGGGCGAACACCGGGGAGCTGTTTTTT. This gives the protein CSAREAGANTGELFF.

This clonotype was counted at least ten times. The rearrangement uses TRBV27 and TRBJ2-3; D not certain. This CDR3 is 15 amino acids long. Germline assignment: CDR1 MNHEY and CDR2 SMNVEV (reference sequence). Deletions cut 6 bases from V and 3 bases from J, with 16 bases between. CDR3 in amino acids: CASSARSVRTDTQYF. Written as DNA, the CDR3 is TGTGCCAGCAGCGCAAGGTCGGTGCGGACAGATACGCAGTATTTT.

V gene TRBV20-1 combines with J gene TRBJ2-5; D may be TRBD2 (6 bases). The CDR3 has 11 amino acids. The V end lost 1 base, the J end lost 6 bases, and 6 bases lay between the germline ends. Germline V gene lookup returns CDR1 DFQATT and CDR2 SNEGSKA (reference sequence). The CDR3 reads CSARGGKTQYF. The CDR3 nucleotides read TGCAGTGCTAGAGGCGGGAAGACCCAGTACTTC.

This clonotype has at least ten counts. The J gene is TRBJ1-4, the V gene TRBV7-9; TRBD1 is a possible D gene (5 bases). CDR1 is SEHNR, CDR2 FQNEAQ, per germline (reference sequence). CDR3 length equals 14 residues. Trimming left V 4 bases short and J 4 bases short, with 10 bases between. The CDR3 protein is CASSSSGGNEKLFF. CDR3 DNA: TGTGCCAGCAGCTCGAGCGGGGGTAATGAAAAACTGTTTTTT.

This clonotype appeared many times. The chain carries TRBV9 and TRBJ1-2; D is uncertain. This CDR3 spans 12 amino acids. V was pared by 7 bases and J by 3 bases, with 10 bases between. CDR1 and CDR2 (germline): SGDLS, YYNGEE. CDR3 protein: CASFGEDYGYTF. The CDR3 DNA reads as TGTGCCAGCTTTGGGGAAGACTATGGCTACACCTTC.

The sample holds a few counts of this clonotype. The chain is built from TRBV20-1 and TRBJ2-7; unclear D gene. Germline V lookup: CDR1 DFQATT, CDR2 SNEGSKA (reference sequence). This CDR3 is 14 amino acids long. The germline V and J ends were trimmed by 3 bases and 0 bases, with 12 bases remaining between them. CDR3 bases: TGCAGTGCTAGCCCTGTGAGCGACTCCTACGAGCAGTACTTC. It is translated as CSASPVSDSYEQYF.

Many counts were recorded for this clonotype. The J gene is TRBJ1-2, the V gene TRBV9, with a tentative D call TRBD1 (6 bases). V was trimmed by 0 bases and J by 7 bases, leaving 10 bases between them. CDR3 size: 13 residues. The germline V gene has CDR1 SGDLS and CDR2 YYNGEE. The CDR3 region is CASSVESGAGYTF. CDR3 bases: TGTGCCAGCAGCGTAGAATCAGGGGCTGGCTACACCTTC.

This clonotype was detected only a few times. The chain combines TRBV20-1 with TRBJ1-2; the match to TRBD1 covers 11 bases. Trimming at V came to 4 bases and at J to 6 bases, leaving 4 bases not matched to a gene. The CDR3 runs 13 residues. CDR1 DFQATT and CDR2 SNEGSKA come from the germline V gene (reference sequence). The DNA of the CDR3 is TGCAGTGCTAAGGGACAGGGGGAGGATGGCTACACCTTC. Protein sequence: CSAKGQGEDGYTF.

V gene TRBV4-3 combines with J gene TRBJ2-7; possibly TRBD2 for D (5 bases). This CDR3 region has 13 residues. Germline V gene sequence: CDR1 LGHNA, CDR2 YSLEER. Trimming left V 0 bases short and J 6 bases short, with 9 bases between. This chain's CDR3 is CASSQDSGVEQYF. In nucleotides, the CDR3 is TGCGCCAGCAGCCAAGATTCCGGGGTCGAGCAGTACTTC.

This chain joins TRBV28 and TRBJ2-7, with TRBD2 matching 7 bases. There are 16 residues in the CDR3. Germline CDR1 reads MDHEN; CDR2 reads SYDVKM. Trimming cost V 1 base and J 3 bases; bases outside gene matches: 9. CDR3 residues: CASSLSIRGTIYEQYF. The CDR3 DNA reads as TGTGCCAGCAGTTTATCCATTCGCGGGACTATCTACGAGCAGTACTTC. Together with reference TRBV28 and TRBJ2-7, the CDR3 gives the full variable domain: DVKVTQSSRYLVKRTGEKVFLECVQDMDHENMFWYRQDPGLGLRLIYFSYDVKMKEKGDIPEGYSVSREKKERFSLILESASTNQTSMYLCASSLSIRGTIYEQYFGPGTRLTVT.

This clonotype was seen a handful of times. One end of the junction does not line up with germline, which may come from a read error. This chain links TRBV6-5 with TRBJ1-5, with D uncertain. Germline CDR1 and CDR2: MNHEY and SVGAGI. CDR3 length equals 15 residues. For the CDR3, the DNA is TGTGCCAGCACTTACGATCAGTATAGCAATCAGCCCCAGCATTTT. It is translated as CASTYDQYSNQPQHF.

At least ten counts were recorded for this clonotype. This chain connects TRBV4-2 to TRBJ1-2, with 10 bases that match TRBD1. V gave up 2 bases and J gave up 5 bases; unmatched junction bases: 8. Germline V CDR1 and CDR2: LGHNA, YNFKEQ. The CDR3 totals 16 residues. For the CDR3, the DNA is TGTGCCAGCAGCCAACCTGGACAGGGGGTAGAATATGGCTACACCTTC. Amino acid sequence: CASSQPGQGVEYGYTF.

The rearrangement joins TRBV24-1 to TRBJ2-7; 7 nucleotides match TRBD1. Trimming removed 5 bases from V and 4 bases from J; junction bases left unmatched: 10. Germline CDR1 and CDR2: KGHDR and SFDVKD. The CDR3 is 15 amino acids. The CDR3 nucleotides are TGTGCCACCAGTGTCCCACAGGGGTCATCATACGAGCAGTACTTC. This codes for CATSVPQGSSYEQYF.

This clonotype was seen many times. The chain carries TRBV10-3 and TRBJ2-5, with D perhaps being TRBD1 or TRBD2 (5 bases each). Looked up from germline, CDR1 is ENHRY and CDR2 is SYGVKD. This CDR3 spans 17 amino acids. V lost 0 bases and J lost 3, with 17 bases in between. The DNA for the CDR3 is TGTGCCATCAGTGAGTCGTTAACGACACTAGGGGAAGAGACCCAGTACTTC. Translated, it gives CAISESLTTLGEETQYF.

In its sample, this clonotype was seen a few times. The V call is TRBV27, the J call TRBJ2-5, with D tentatively TRBD2 (6 bases). Germline CDR1 reads MNHEY; CDR2 reads SMNVEV (reference sequence). CDR3 length: 14 amino acids. The V and J ends lost 4 bases and 7 bases respectively, with 16 bases between them. This CDR3 reads CASSSRTDGGTQYF. The CDR3 nucleotides read TGTGCCAGCAGTTCTCGGACGGACGGGGGGACCCAGTACTTC.

This chain uses TRBV7-8 with TRBJ2-7; D not certain. Trimming removed 4 bases from V and 0 bases from J, with 7 bases in between. Germline CDR1 and CDR2: SGHVS and FQNEAQ. This CDR3 has 13 residues. The CDR3 region is CASSSGNSYEQYF. DNA of the CDR3: TGTGCCAGCAGCTCCGGTAACTCCTACGAGCAGTACTTC.

The chain recombines TRBV5-1 with TRBJ1-2; 8 bases are shared with TRBD1. CDR1 and CDR2 (germline): SGHRS, YFSETQ. CDR3 length: 14 residues. The ends lost 0 bases at V and 5 bases at J; junction bases unmatched: 3. Here the CDR3 DNA reads TGCGCCAGCAGCTTGGCAGGGGGCAGGTATGGCTACACCTTC. It is translated as CASSLAGGRYGYTF.

The chain has TRBV7-9 and TRBJ2-1, with 7 bases aligning to TRBD2. This CDR3 region has 17 residues. V lost 0 bases and J lost 8; bases outside the gene matches: 13. The germline CDR1 and CDR2 sequences are SEHNR and FQNEAQ (reference sequence). The CDR3 DNA is TGTGCCAGCAGCTTAGCCCGATTTGCGGGAGAACAAGATGAGCAGTTCTTC. Translating it yields CASSLARFAGEQDEQFF.

The J gene is TRBJ2-7, the V gene TRBV4-3; D is possibly TRBD2 (5 bases). V gave up 0 bases and J gave up 0 bases, with 9 bases separating them. The CDR3 extends over 15 amino acids. CDR1 LGHNA and CDR2 YSLEER come from the germline V gene. The CDR3 reads CASSQDRLSSYEQYF. Here the CDR3 DNA reads TGCGCCAGCAGCCAAGATCGACTAAGCTCCTACGAGCAGTACTTC.

This clonotype was detected many times. This chain links TRBV5-5 with TRBJ2-2; 9 bases map to TRBD1. Germline loops: CDR1 SGHKS, CDR2 YYEKEE (reference sequence). CDR3 length equals 14 residues. V shed 0 bases and J 6 bases; nucleotides not matched to a gene: 0. The chain's CDR3 is CASSLDRGPGELFF. In DNA, the CDR3 is TGTGCCAGCAGCTTGGACAGGGGGCCCGGGGAGCTGTTTTTT.